Listed below are T cell receptor beta chains from one sample, sequenced in a study of T cell changes during pregnancy in multiple sclerosis. Profiling relied on immunoSEQ multiplex PCR, and the TCRdb table lists in-frame clones only, not all of them. The sample consists of roughly 42,000 clones, over 80% of them appearing once. The source was CD4+ T cells from peripheral blood mononuclear cells, collected before pregnancy. These receptors originate from a female donor with multiple sclerosis, enrolled in a pregnancy study. Each CDR3 is given with its conserved first and last residue. The D gene is left open where the match is weak. Clone size is stated in some rows and not others, as once, few, many or a class when expanded.

TRBJ1-4	TRBV4-1	.	.	TGCGCCAGCAGCCGACTGGGGGGGGGACGGCTTGGTGAAAAACTGTTTTTT	CASSRLGGGRLGEKLFF
TRBJ2-1	TRBV2	.	TRBD1	TGTGCCAGCAGTGAATCAGATGCACAGGGGACCGCATCGTTCTTC	CASSESDAQGTASFF
TRBJ2-7	TRBV30	.	TRBD2	TGTGCCTGGAACGGGGGGACGGGCGAGCAGTACTTC	CAWNGGTGEQYF
TRBJ1-5	TRBV27	.	.	TGTGCCAGCAGGACCCAGGGTTTAGTTGGCAATCAGCCCCAGCATTTT	CASRTQGLVGNQPQHF
TRBJ1-5	TRBV19	.	.	TGTGCCAGTAGTATCCAGGGAGGGGGAGGTCAGCCCCAGCATTTT	CASSIQGGGGQPQHF
TRBJ2-2	TRBV5-1	.	TRBD1	TGCGCCAGCAGTCTCCCGGGACAGGGGATCCCCGGGGAGCTGTTTTTT	CASSLPGQGIPGELFF
TRBJ1-1	TRBV27	.	TRBD1	TGTGCCAGCAGTTTTTCGGGACAGGGGGCTAGGAACACTGAAGCTTTCTTT	CASSFSGQGARNTEAFF
TRBJ2-5	TRBV19	.	TRBD2	TGTGCCAGTAGTCCCCAGCTCCTAGCGGGGGGGCTGGAGACCCAGTACTTC	CASSPQLLAGGLETQYF
TRBJ2-5	TRBV4-3	.	.	TGCGCCAGCAGCCAAGACAGGGGCGCGGGAGAGACCCAGTACTTC	CASSQDRGAGETQYF
TRBJ1-1	TRBV2	.	TRBD1	TGTGCCAGCAGGTCACAGGGGCTGGGCACTGAAGCTTTCTTT	CASRSQGLGTEAFF
TRBJ1-1	TRBV6-5	.	.	TGTGCCAGCAGATACCTGGCCTCGAACACTGAAGCTTTCTTT	CASRYLASNTEAFF
TRBJ2-7	TRBV9	.	TRBD2	TGTGCCAGCAGCCGACTAGCCAGCTCCTACGAGCAGTACTTC	CASSRLASSYEQYF
TRBJ1-1	TRBV9	few	TRBD1	TGTGCCAGCAGCGTTATGGGACAGATAAACACTGAAGCTTTCTTT	CASSVMGQINTEAFF
TRBJ2-2	TRBV7-2	.	.	TGTGCCAGCAGCCGGGGACTCCTGAACGGGGAGCTGTTTTTT	CASSRGLLNGELFF
TRBJ2-1	TRBV19	.	.	TGTGCCAGTAGTATTGGGGGGAACTACAATGAGCAGTTCTTC	CASSIGGNYNEQFF
TRBJ1-3	TRBV6-5	.	.	TGTGCCAGCAGGAGGACAAGCACTGGAAACACCATATATTTT	CASRRTSTGNTIYF
TRBJ1-1	TRBV12-5	.	TRBD1	TGTGCTAGTGGTTTGGTAGCCCAACAGGGGGCGAACACTGAAGCTTTCTTT	CASGLVAQQGANTEAFF
TRBJ1-1	TRBV9	.	.	TGTGCCAGCAGCGTAGGGCGGGGGGTGGACACTGAAGCTTTCTTT	CASSVGRGVDTEAFF
TRBJ1-1	TRBV9	.	TRBD1	TGTGCCAGCAGCCAAGGGACAGGGATGGTAATAGGAGCTTTCTTT	CASSQGTGMVIGAFF
TRBJ1-6	TRBV30	.	.	TGTGCCTGGAGAGGGGCCCTGAATTCACCCCTCCACTTT	CAWRGALNSPLHF